The rows below give T cell receptor beta chains drawn from one sample of a study of neurological immune-mediated disorders. TCRdb passed the 5' RACE reads through MiXCR, listing each CDR3 protein once. The profile shows some 50,000 distinct CDR3 sequences, more than 20% of them singletons. The sequenced sample consisted of PBMCs. These receptors were collected from an older woman in good health. CDR3s include the opening cysteine and the closing phenylalanine or tryptophan. Fields, in order: D gene, clone size, J gene, V gene, CDR3 DNA, CDR3 protein. The D gene is left open where the match is weak. Expanded clones are given a class, and other clones once, few, many or no size at all.

>NA|NA|TRBJ1-6|TRBV29-1
TGCAGCGTTGGGGGTGACGGGAGCAATTCACCCCTCCACTTT
CSVGGDGSNSPLHF
>TRBD1|many|TRBJ2-2|TRBV5-1
TGCGCCAGCAGCTTGGACAGGGGAGTAGGCACCGGGGAGCTGTTTTTT
CASSLDRGVGTGELFF
>TRBD2|many|TRBJ2-1|TRBV7-2
TGTGCCAGCAGCTTATTAGGTAGCGGGAGGGCCTACAATGAGCAGTTCTTC
CASSLLGSGRAYNEQFF
>NA|many|TRBJ1-1|TRBV5-5
TGTGCCAGCAGCTTCCGGGTGGGATGGAACACTGAAGCTTTCTTT
CASSFRVGWNTEAFF
>NA|many|TRBJ2-3|TRBV9
TGTGCCAGCAGCCGTAGGGCAGGGGCGAGCACAGATACGCAGTATTTT
CASSRRAGASTDTQYF
>NA|many|TRBJ2-6|TRBV29-1
TGCAGCGTTGAAGATAGGGGGTCCAACTCTGGGGCCAACGTCCTGACTTTC
CSVEDRGSNSGANVLTF
>TRBD2|NA|TRBJ2-7|TRBV6-5
TGTGCCAGCAGTCGACTAGCGGGAGTTGGCGAGCAGTACTTC
CASSRLAGVGEQYF
>TRBD1|few|TRBJ1-2|TRBV20-1
TGCAGTGCTACACAGGGGACCTATGGCTACACCTTC
CSATQGTYGYTF
>NA|many|TRBJ2-5|TRBV29-1
TGCAGCGTTGATTTAGGGTTGGAGACCCAGTACTTC
CSVDLGLETQYF
>NA|NA|TRBJ2-3|TRBV9
TGTGCCAGCAGCGCCTACAGCTCTAGCACAGATACGCAGTATTTT
CASSAYSSSTDTQYF
>NA|many|TRBJ2-1|TRBV7-2
TGTGCCAGCAGCTTGTCCACCGGGTTTGAGCAGTTCTTC
CASSLSTGFEQFF
>TRBD2|many|TRBJ2-1|TRBV5-1
TGCGCCAGCAGCTTGGATCTAGCGGGGATGCGTTACAATGAGCAGTTCTTC
CASSLDLAGMRYNEQFF
>NA|many|TRBJ2-1|TRBV7-8
TGTGCCAGCAGCCACGATACTGTCAGGAGTATATACAATGAGCAGTTCTTC
CASSHDTVRSIYNEQFF
>TRBD2|many|TRBJ2-1|TRBV5-1
TGCGCCAGCTATAGCGGGAACTACAATGAGCAGTTCTTC
CASYSGNYNEQFF
>NA|many|TRBJ1-1|TRBV5-1
TGCGCCAGCAGCTTGTACCCACAGGGATTAACTGAAGCTTTCTTT
CASSLYPQGLTEAFF
>TRBD1|many|TRBJ1-1|TRBV2
TGTGCCAGCAGTGGAGTAGACAGGGGGCCGGACACTGAAGCTTTCTTT
CASSGVDRGPDTEAFF
>NA|many|TRBJ2-5|TRBV10-3
TGTGCCATCAGTGATGTGGCTCAAGAGACCCAGTACTTC
CAISDVAQETQYF
>NA|NA|TRBJ2-2|TRBV10-3
TGTGCCATCAGTGACTCCCCTGGACGGGCTAAGAACACCGGGGAGCTGTTTTTT
CAISDSPGRAKNTGELFF
>TRBD1|many|TRBJ1-5|TRBV29-1
TGCAGCGCCGGGACAGGGCTCAATCAGCCCCAGCATTTT
CSAGTGLNQPQHF
>TRBD1|many|TRBJ1-4|TRBV28
TGTGCCAGCAGTCTCCGGGACAGTGAAAAACTGTTTTTT
CASSLRDSEKLFF
>NA|many|TRBJ2-3|TRBV14
TGTGCCAGCAGCCAGGCGACTGGTGGCACAGATACGCAGTATTTT
CASSQATGGTDTQYF
>TRBD1|many|TRBJ1-2|TRBV3-1
TGTGCCAGCAGCCATCGAGACAGGGAGAGTGGCTACACCTTC
CASSHRDRESGYTF
>NA|many|TRBJ2-5|TRBV12-3/TRBV12-4
TGTGCCAGCAGTGGACTTGGGGAACAGTACTTC
CASSGLGEQYF
>NA|NA|TRBJ1-1|TRBV18
TGTGCCAGATCACCATATACCGGGACCGCGAACACTGAAGCTTTCTTT
CARSPYTGTANTEAFF
>NA|many|TRBJ1-1|TRBV28
TGTGCCACTGTACAGGTTAAAGCTTTCTTT
CATVQVKAFF
>TRBD2|many|TRBJ2-1|TRBV4-3
TGCGCCAGCAGTCGCAGAATAGCGGGAGGCACCTCGGGCAATGAGCAGTTCTTC
CASSRRIAGGTSGNEQFF